These 8 T cell receptor beta chains came from one sample sequenced in a study of T cell responses to AZD1222 COVID-19 vaccine. Some clones are missing from TCRdb's copy, which holds only in-frame ones; the method was immunoSEQ multiplex PCR. The sample contains some 69,000 clones, 65% to 90% of which appear only once. The source was peripheral blood, collected on day 0 of AZD1222 vaccination. These receptors originate from an adult in good health.

The chain recombines TRBV30 with TRBJ2-1; D is perhaps TRBD2 (6 bases). The V gene's germline CDR1 is GTSNPN and CDR2 SVGIG (reference sequence). The germline V and J ends were trimmed by 5 bases and 10 bases, with 21 bases remaining between them. The CDR3 is made up of 14 amino acids. DNA of the CDR3: TGTGCCTGGGCCGGGGGTTGGGCCTCTTTGGAGCAGTTCTTC. As protein: CAWAGGWASLEQFF.

The genes are TRBV5-1 and TRBJ2-1; no reliable D call. V was cut by 3 bases and J by 6 bases, with 7 bases left in between. The germline CDR1 and CDR2 sequences are SGHRS and YFSETQ. The CDR3 runs to 12 residues. CDR3: CASSWDSNEQFF. In DNA, the CDR3 is TGCGCCAGCAGCTGGGATTCCAATGAGCAGTTCTTC.

The chain couples TRBV30 to TRBJ1-1; D unresolved. CDR3 length: 12 amino acids. The ends were cut back, 3 bases at V and 2 bases at J, with 7 bases in the middle. The germline gives CDR1 GTSNPN, CDR2 SVGIG (reference sequence). The CDR3 loop is CAWSSSNTEAFF. The CDR3 bases are TGTGCCTGGAGCTCCTCAAACACTGAAGCTTTCTTT.

The chain uses TRBV28 and TRBJ1-2; a possible D gene is TRBD1 (6 bases). This CDR3 region has 13 residues. Germline V gene sequence: CDR1 MDHEN, CDR2 SYDVKM. V lost 2 bases and J 5 bases, leaving 9 bases between the germline ends. In DNA form, the CDR3 reads TGTGCCAGCAGTTTAAACAGGGCGTATGGCTACACCTTC. Translating gives CASSLNRAYGYTF.

J is TRBJ2-1 and V is TRBV5-4, with 8 bases aligning to TRBD2. The germline V gene has CDR1 SGHNT and CDR2 YYREEE (reference sequence). This CDR3 is built from 14 residues. V lost 4 bases and J lost 5; bases outside the gene matches: 5. CDR3 residues: CASSRGLGNNEQFF. The DNA of the CDR3 is TGTGCCAGCAGCCGGGGACTAGGGAACAATGAGCAGTTCTTC.

The rearrangement joins TRBV15 to TRBJ2-7; D might be TRBD1 (5 bases). Germline assignment: CDR1 LNHNV and CDR2 YYDKDF (reference sequence). This CDR3 is built from 14 residues. The V end lost 3 bases, the J end lost 0 bases, and 9 bases lay between the germline ends. The CDR3 region is CATSSLRVSYEQYF. The CDR3 bases are TGTGCCACCAGCAGTCTCAGGGTCTCCTACGAGCAGTACTTC.

In DNA, the CDR3 is TGTGCCAGCAGCGCCTTGGGACAGGGGGCCGAGCAGTACTTC. It translates to CASSALGQGAEQYF. The chain recombines TRBV9 with TRBJ2-7; 12 nucleotides match TRBD1. This CDR3 has 14 amino acids. The junction had 4 bases not matched to a gene; V was cut back by 3 bases and J by 6 bases. CDR1 and CDR2 from the germline V gene are SGDLS and YYNGEE.

CDR3 loop: CASSLRGGPNYGYTF. For the CDR3, the DNA is TGTGCCAGCAGTCTCCGGGGGGGCCCTAACTATGGCTACACCTTC. The chain carries TRBV6-5 and TRBJ1-2; possibly TRBD1 for D (6 bases). Trimming stripped 5 bases from V and 0 bases from J, with 13 bases between. CDR1 is MNHEY, CDR2 SVGAGI, per germline. The CDR3 has 15 residues.